These T cell receptor beta chains were read from a single sample in a study of cytotoxic CD8 clonotypes in ibrutinib-treated CLL. TCRdb's table, derived via immunoSEQ multiplex PCR, lists solely in-frame clones and lacks some. Counted here are roughly 250,000 clones, 70% occurring once; the ten biggest clones make up less than 20%. The specimen was PBMCs, collected after 24 months of ibrutinib treatment. These receptors were taken from a human donor with chronic lymphocytic leukemia. Each CDR3 is given with its conserved first and last residue. Each record gives: V gene, clone size, CDR3 protein. Not every row has a clone size; where given, it reads once, few, many or a size class.

TRBV9	NA	CASSVGVMGVYEQYF
TRBV13	NA	CASSFRQTGEQYF
TRBV4-3	NA	CASSQAPGENTEAFF
TRBV7-6	NA	CASSKEAGGRYEQYF
TRBV27	once	CASRDPDREAFF
TRBV5-1	NA	CASSLGGSFQGADTEAFF
TRBV30	NA	CAWSLTIDTQYF
TRBV28	NA	CASRSEIVTPNVEKLFF
TRBV20-1	few	CSATYRLEAFF
TRBV7-8	NA	CASSLVLDRDTGELFF
TRBV5-1	few	CASSLVPGQSTDTQYF
TRBV7-9	once	CASSLGDSLSGEQFF
TRBV7-7	NA	CASSLAGGREQYF
TRBV10-1	NA	CATAAGGSAEAFF
TRBV27	NA	CASSLGGSSTDTQYF
TRBV28	NA	CASKRVGILDGYTF
TRBV28	NA	CASGLDSSYEQYF
TRBV5-1	NA	CASSWAGQSYEQYF
TRBV2	NA	CASSEGTSGRSTKNIQYF
TRBV7-9	NA	CASSSSQGNEQYF
TRBV25-1	NA	CASSESTPTGNYGYTF
TRBV5-1	few	CASSRDAYGYTF
TRBV25-1	NA	CASRGQVNTEAFF
TRBV7-8	NA	CASSLLPGGTGELFF
TRBV7-3	NA	CASSPLIQASHNEQFF
TRBV5-1	few	CASSFQGNRNEKLFF
TRBV2	few	CASRSTSAATDTQYF
TRBV19	NA	CASSISGLAGGDEQFF
TRBV7-3	once	CASSSKGFRTDTQYF
TRBV4-2	NA	CASSQDTFANYGYTF
TRBV12-5	NA	CASGFEGQGDYGYTF
TRBV4-2	few	CASSRDRGSYEQYF
TRBV7-2	once	CASSLAGYSYEQYF
TRBV6-5	NA	CASSYQDSNGEQYF
TRBV2	few	CASSSNTMTGFGYTF
TRBV14	NA	CASSLLGPHSGANVLTF
TRBV11-2	NA	CASRQIAGVGVNEQFF
TRBV11-2	NA	CASSWGNLQRLAGGFEQYF
TRBV6-6	NA	CASSSVGQGIEQYF
TRBV6-1	NA	CASSERQGVNQPQHF
TRBV7-3	NA	CASSFGGSSSYEQYF
TRBV15	few	CATSRAKGARETQYF
TRBV5-1	NA	CASREGTGQETQYF